This is a list of T cell receptor beta chains from one sample in a study of cytomegalovirus exposure and HLA in healthy donors. Profiling relied on immunoSEQ multiplex PCR, and the TCRdb table lists in-frame clones only, not all of them. This table has 100,000 or so clones, approximately 16% appearing once. The specimen sequenced was PBMCs. The source of these receptors is a female donor in good health and CMV-seronegative. CDR3s include the opening cysteine and the closing phenylalanine or tryptophan. The D gene is left open where the match is weak. The size of a clone is reported for some rows only, either as once, few or many, or as a class for expanded clones.

J,size,D,V,DNA,CDR3
TRBJ1-6,few,-,TRBV7-8,TGTGCCAGCAGCTTAGGGTCCCCTTCTAATTCACCCCCCCACTTT,CASSLGSPSNSPPHF
TRBJ1-1,few,-,TRBV5-4,TGTGCCAGCAGCTTGGGAGGGTTGAACACTGAAGCTTTCTTT,CASSLGGLNTEAFF
TRBJ1-2,-,-,TRBV2,TGTGCCAGCAAGGCAGGGGCTCGCTATGGCTACACCTTC,CASKAGARYGYTF
TRBJ2-7,-,-,TRBV4-3,TGCGCCAGCAGCCAAGACCGCAGTTCCTACGAGCAGTACTTC,CASSQDRSSYEQYF
TRBJ1-1,-,-,TRBV7-9,TGTGCCAGCAGCTTAGCCCGGATAGGGGTAAGGGGCACTGAAGCTTTCTTT,CASSLARIGVRGTEAFF
TRBJ2-1,-,TRBD2,TRBV7-3,TGTGCCAGCAGCTTCAGGGCGTCTAGCGGTCCGGACAATGAGCAGTTCTTC,CASSFRASSGPDNEQFF
TRBJ2-1,-,TRBD2,TRBV6-5,TGTGCCAGCAGAGGACTAGCGGGGGGGTATAATGAGCAGTTCTTC,CASRGLAGGYNEQFF
TRBJ1-1,-,-,TRBV4-3,TGCGCCAGCAGCCCACAAGAGCGGAACACTGAAGCTTTCTTT,CASSPQERNTEAFF
TRBJ2-1,few,TRBD2,TRBV28,TGTGCCAGCAGTATACCGGGACTAGCGACCAATGAGCAGTTCTTC,CASSIPGLATNEQFF
TRBJ2-7,few,-,TRBV7-6,TGTGCCAGCAGCCATGACCGGGGAGGTTACGAGCAGTACTTC,CASSHDRGGYEQYF
TRBJ2-2,-,-,TRBV14,TGTGCCAGCAGCCCCGGGAGAAACACCGGGGAGCTGTTTTTT,CASSPGRNTGELFF
TRBJ2-7,-,-,TRBV18,TGTGCCAGCTCACCACGGGGTAGCGTCCTCTACGAGCAGTACTTC,CASSPRGSVLYEQYF
TRBJ1-2,-,-,TRBV15,TGTGCCACCAGCAGAGGGGCAGGCTATGGCTACACCTTC,CATSRGAGYGYTF
TRBJ1-3,-,-,TRBV4-3,TGCGCCAGCAGCCAAGAGCGGTGGGACACCATATATTTT,CASSQERWDTIYF
TRBJ2-7,-,-,TRBV14,TGTGCCAGCAGCCAAAAACCCTACTCCTACGAGCAGTACTTC,CASSQKPYSYEQYF
TRBJ2-5,-,-,TRBV4-3,TGCGCCAGCAGCCCCACAACAGGGCCAGAGACCCAGTACTTC,CASSPTTGPETQYF
TRBJ2-1,-,TRBD2,TRBV7-9,TGTGCCAGCAGCGCCACCGGGACTAGCGGGACCTACTGGGATGAGCAGTTCTTC,CASSATGTSGTYWDEQFF
TRBJ2-5,few,-,TRBV18,TGTGCCAGCTCACCACTCCAAGCGGGAGAGACCCAGTACTTC,CASSPLQAGETQYF
TRBJ1-5,-,TRBD1,TRBV19,TGTGCCAGTAGTATAGGGACAGGGGAATATCAGCCCCAGCATTTT,CASSIGTGEYQPQHF
TRBJ2-7,few,TRBD1,TRBV2,TGTGCCAGCAGTCGTAACCGACAGGGAGAAAAGTACCCCTACGAGCAGTACTTC,CASSRNRQGEKYPYEQYF
TRBJ1-5,few,TRBD1,TRBV19,TGTGCCAGTAGTATATGGGGGACAGGGCGCAATCAGCCCCAGCATTTT,CASSIWGTGRNQPQHF
TRBJ2-3,-,TRBD2,TRBV6-1,TGTGCCAGCAGTGAACTAGCGGGGGGGCCAGATACGCAGTATTTT,CASSELAGGPDTQYF
TRBJ1-2,-,TRBD1,TRBV7-2,TGTGCCAGCAGCCCGGACAGGGTTAATGGCTACACCTTC,CASSPDRVNGYTF
TRBJ2-1,-,TRBD1,TRBV5-4,TGTGCCAGCAGCTTGGCAGGGCAGGGGGCTGGGAATGAGCAGTTCTTC,CASSLAGQGAGNEQFF
TRBJ2-6,few,-,TRBV4-2,TGTGCCAGCAGCCATTCTCCGGGAGCCCTAGGCTCTGGGGCCAACGTCCTGACTTTC,CASSHSPGALGSGANVLTF
TRBJ2-7,-,-,TRBV19,TGTGCCAGTAGTATTCAGGGCAGTTCCTACGAGCAGTACTTC,CASSIQGSSYEQYF
TRBJ2-1,few,-,TRBV11-3,TGTGCCAGCAGCGCCGACTACGCTCCAGGCAATGAGCAGTTCTTC,CASSADYAPGNEQFF
TRBJ1-2,-,-,TRBV4-3,TGCGCCAGCAGCCAAGAAGGCGGGCGCTATGGCTACACCTTC,CASSQEGGRYGYTF
TRBJ2-1,few,TRBD2,TRBV7-8,TGTGCCAGCAGCTTAGCGTGGACTAGTGTCGCCTACAATGAGCAGTTCTTC,CASSLAWTSVAYNEQFF
TRBJ1-4,-,-,TRBV6-6,TGTGCCAGCAGTTCAATAAACAGGGTTGAGTTAGAAAAACTGTTTTTT,CASSSINRVELEKLFF
TRBJ1-4,-,TRBD1,TRBV2,TGTGCCAGCAGGGAAGGTCGACAGGGCCATGAAAAACTGTTTTTT,CASREGRQGHEKLFF
TRBJ2-2,few,TRBD2,TRBV30,TGTGCCTGGAGTCGGACTAGGTACACCGGGGAGCTGTTTTTT,CAWSRTRYTGELFF
TRBJ1-2,few,-,TRBV28,TGTGCCAGCAGTTTTGGGGGCATTTACTATGGCTACACCTTC,CASSFGGIYYGYTF
TRBJ2-3,-,-,TRBV25-1,TGTGCCAGCAGTGAACCCCGTGGGGGGTTCGATACGCAGTATTTT,CASSEPRGGFDTQYF
TRBJ2-1,-,-,TRBV19,TGTGCCAGTACCCTTTCCCCTTTAGCGGCCGACTGGAATGAGCAGTTCTTC,CASTLSPLAADWNEQFF
TRBJ1-4,-,TRBD1,TRBV5-1,TGCGCCAGCAGCTTGTCGGGACAGGGGGCGATCAATGAAAAACTGTTTTTT,CASSLSGQGAINEKLFF
TRBJ2-2,-,TRBD1,TRBV6-5,TGTGCCAGCAGTTACGGGGACAGGGCCAACACCGGGGAGCTGTTTTTT,CASSYGDRANTGELFF
TRBJ2-3,few,TRBD1,TRBV29-1,TGCAGCGTTGGGGGACAGGGGGCTAGCACAGATACGCAGTATTTT,CSVGGQGASTDTQYF
TRBJ2-7,few,TRBD1,TRBV6-6,TGTGCCAGCAGTTACATCCAGGGGGCTGATGAGCAGTACTTC,CASSYIQGADEQYF
TRBJ1-1,-,-,TRBV6-5,TGTGCCAGCAGTAGTCCGGGGGGGCTAACTGAAGCTTTCTTT,CASSSPGGLTEAFF
TRBJ2-3,-,-,TRBV14,TGTGCCAGCAGTCCCCAGGTGGGGGGTGGCACAGATACGCAGTATTTT,CASSPQVGGGTDTQYF
TRBJ2-3,few,TRBD2,TRBV10-3,TGTGCCATCTCCGGGACTAGCGGGAGTCCAGGGACAGATACGCAGTATTTT,CAISGTSGSPGTDTQYF
TRBJ2-7,few,-,TRBV2,TGTGCCAGCAGTGAAGCGTTTTCTGGGCTCGAGCAGTACTTC,CASSEAFSGLEQYF
TRBJ2-7,few,-,TRBV15,TGTGCCACCAGCAGAGGTGTTAGCGGCTCCTACGAGCAGTACTTC,CATSRGVSGSYEQYF
TRBJ2-2,-,-,TRBV5-4,TGTGCCAGCAGCGCGGACTTAGCCACCGGGGAGCTGTTTTTT,CASSADLATGELFF
TRBJ2-3,-,TRBD2,TRBV28,TGTGCCAGCAGTTCTGTAGCGGGAGCCCCCCCAGATACGCAGTATTTT,CASSSVAGAPPDTQYF
TRBJ1-2,few,-,TRBV6-4,TGTGCCAGCGGGGGACTCCGCTTC,CASGGLRF
TRBJ1-2,-,TRBD1,TRBV5-1,TGCGCCAGCAGCGGAGGACAGGGTGAATATGGCTACACCTTC,CASSGGQGEYGYTF
TRBJ2-5,few,-,TRBV10-1,TGCGCCAGCAGTGAGTCGGGGGCAAAAGAGACCCAGTACTTC,CASSESGAKETQYF
TRBJ1-3,few,-,TRBV28,TGTGCCAGCAGTCTCGGCCTAGTATCTGGAAACACCATATATTTT,CASSLGLVSGNTIYF
TRBJ2-7,few,-,TRBV10-1,TGCGCCAGCAGTGATGAGGGCACGATCTACGAGCAGTACTTC,CASSDEGTIYEQYF
TRBJ2-3,-,-,TRBV6-6,TGTGCCAGCAGACCGGGACTTTTCCCACCAGATACGCAGTATTTT,CASRPGLFPPDTQYF
TRBJ1-5,few,-,TRBV7-2,TGTGCCAGCAGCTCGAGGGCCGGCAGTAGCAATCAGCCCCAGCATTTT,CASSSRAGSSNQPQHF
TRBJ1-1,few,TRBD1,TRBV5-1,TGCGCCAGCGGCCCCACAGGGGGCCTCACTGAAGCTTTCTTT,CASGPTGGLTEAFF
TRBJ2-3,-,TRBD1,TRBV7-2,TGTGCCACCACCGAAAACAGGGGGCAGACAGATACGCAGTATTTT,CATTENRGQTDTQYF
TRBJ2-2,-,TRBD2,TRBV7-3,TGTGCCAGCAGCTTAGCGGGAGGGATTAGCGGGGAGCTGTTTTTT,CASSLAGGISGELFF
TRBJ2-7,few,-,TRBV18,TGTGCCAGCTCAATTGTCTTGGCGGTTAACTCCTACGAGCAGTACTTC,CASSIVLAVNSYEQYF
TRBJ2-7,few,-,TRBV29-1,TGCAGCGCCGTTGACCCTGGGACTTACGAGCAGTACTTC,CSAVDPGTYEQYF
TRBJ2-2,few,-,TRBV7-2,TGTGCCAGCAGAGAAATAGGGGGGGGGCGGCACGGGGAGCTGTTTTTT,CASREIGGGRHGELFF
TRBJ2-3,few,-,TRBV1,TGCACCAGCAGCCAAGATCTTGGTCCGGGACTAGCGGGGGGGCCGGACACAGATACGCAGTATTTT,CTSSQDLGPGLAGGPDTDTQYF